Presented here are 18 T cell receptor beta chains from one specimen sequenced in a study of T cell repertoires in cytomegalovirus infection. Which antigens these TCRs recognize remains unknown. TCRdb reprocessed the reads with MiXCR, giving one entry per CDR3 protein. The data contain 700,000 to 850,000 distinct CDR3 sequences, over 25% of them singletons. The source material was cultured CD8+ T cells from PBMCs, sampled from culture after CMV antigen stimulation. These receptors came from a human donor in good health (CMV status not recorded). Some clones in this sample may be carry-over from other donors' samples.

The chain uses TRBV11-2 and TRBJ1-4, with a possible D match to TRBD1 (6 bases). This CDR3 is built from 15 residues. From germline, CDR1 is SGHAT and CDR2 FQNNGV. V lost 4 bases and J lost 3, with 12 bases in between. This CDR3 reads CASSYAGAANEKLFF. The CDR3 nucleotides are TGTGCCAGCAGCTATGCAGGGGCGGCTAATGAAAAACTGTTTTTT.

Many counts were recorded for this clonotype. This chain joins TRBV7-8 and TRBJ2-3; 8 nucleotides agree with TRBD2. This CDR3 comprises 18 residues. Trimming took 1 base from V and 2 from J; bases not matched to a gene: 11. In germline, CDR1 is SGHVS, CDR2 FQNEAQ. The CDR3 nucleotides read TGTGCCAGCAGCTTAGTAAGAAGAGGCGGGGGGTTCACAGATACGCAGTATTTT. Translating gives CASSLVRRGGGFTDTQYF. Drawing the rest from reference TRBV7-8 and TRBJ2-3, the complete variable domain is GAGVSQSPRYKVAKRGQDVALRCDPISGHVSLFWYQQALGQGPEFLTYFQNEAQLDKSGLPSDRFFAERPEGSVSTLKIQRTQQEDSAVYLCASSLVRRGGGFTDTQYFGPGTRLTVL.

This clonotype was observed a handful of times. The chain employs TRBV7-6 and TRBJ2-1; D not certain. Germline CDR1 SGHVS, CDR2 FNYEAQ. The CDR3 is made up of 16 amino acids. Trimming took 5 bases from V and 0 from J, leaving 14 bases between them. As DNA, the CDR3 is TGTGCCAGCAGCCTCTATCACCAAGGCTCCTACAATGAGCAGTTCTTC. Its protein is CASSLYHQGSYNEQFF. Drawing the rest from reference TRBV7-6 and TRBJ2-1, the complete variable domain is GAGVSQSPRYKVTKRGQDVALRCDPISGHVSLYWYRQALGQGPEFLTYFNYEAQQDKSGLPNDRFSAERPEGSISTLTIQRTEQRDSAMYRCASSLYHQGSYNEQFFGPGTRLTVL.

This clonotype showed up just a few times. The chain employs TRBV25-1 and TRBJ2-7; no clear D. Germline CDR1 is MGHDK and CDR2 is SYGVNS. The CDR3 contains 14 residues. Between the trimmed V and J ends, which lost 4 bases and 3 bases, there was a span of 13 bases. The CDR3 loop reads CASSVKGLGYEQYF. The DNA for the CDR3 is TGTGCCAGCAGTGTAAAGGGTCTAGGCTACGAGCAGTACTTC.

This clonotype was picked up many times. CDR3 coding DNA: TGTGCCAGCAGCGTAACTCGGGGGTCCGGTGAGCAGTTCTTC. It yields the protein CASSVTRGSGEQFF. The J gene is TRBJ2-1, the V gene TRBV6-2 or TRBV6-3; maybe TRBD2 (6 bases). The germline V gene encodes CDR1 MNHEY and CDR2 SVGEGT. CDR3 size: 14 residues. The V and J ends lost 6 bases and 9 bases respectively, with 18 bases between them.

The V and J genes are TRBV7-9 and TRBJ1-4; D gene unclear. V was shortened by 5 bases and J by 4 bases, with 11 bases between the two germline ends. Germline lookup yields CDR1 SEHNR and CDR2 FQNEAQ (reference sequence). This CDR3 region has 14 residues. In DNA, the CDR3 is TGTGCCAGCAGCCCCCGGGTCGGTAATGAAAAACTGTTTTTT. Translated, it gives CASSPRVGNEKLFF.

The chain employs TRBV6-6 and TRBJ2-1, with D tentatively TRBD2 (5 bases). The length of the CDR3 is 15 residues. Looked up from germline, CDR1 is MNHNY and CDR2 is SVGAGI (reference sequence). The V end lost 8 bases, the J end lost 8 bases, and 22 bases lay between the germline ends. CDR3 sequence reads: CASSILRAGGDEQFF. As DNA, the CDR3 is TGTGCCAGCTCGATTCTAAGGGCAGGAGGAGATGAGCAGTTCTTC.

This clonotype turned up a few times. The V and J genes are TRBV27 and TRBJ2-6, with D hard to call. Trimming cost V 9 bases and J 0 bases, with 21 bases left between them. From germline, CDR1 is MNHEY and CDR2 SMNVEV (reference sequence). The CDR3 has 18 amino acids. The CDR3 nucleotides are TGTGCCAGTTACTCGTTGGCCCAGTGGGGCTCTGGGGCCAACGTCCTGACTTTC. It yields the protein CASYSLAQWGSGANVLTF.

The genes are TRBV14 and TRBJ1-2, with no clear D. The V end was cut by 1 base, the J end by 2 bases, with 8 bases between. There are 14 residues in the CDR3. Germline lookup yields CDR1 SGHDN and CDR2 FVKESK. The CDR3 DNA reads TGTGCCAGCAGCCAAGCCCTGGGGAACTATGGCTACACCTTC. This translates into CASSQALGNYGYTF.

CDR3 nucleotides: TGTGCCAGCAGCGAACACTCCGGCGCAGAAGCTTTCTTT. It is translated as CASSEHSGAEAFF. The rearrangement uses TRBV9 and TRBJ1-1; D uncertain. Trimming removed 3 bases from V and 8 bases from J, with 14 bases in between. The CDR3 is 13 residues long. Germline V CDR1 and CDR2: SGDLS, YYNGEE.

This rearrangement joins TRBV6-5 to TRBJ1-2; D remains unclear. The CDR3 consists of 18 residues. V was clipped by 0 bases and J by 2 bases, with 19 bases between them. In germline, CDR1 is MNHEY, CDR2 SVGAGI. CDR3: CASSYSISGLSPNYGYTF. The CDR3 region has the DNA TGTGCCAGCAGTTACTCGATATCTGGACTCAGCCCCAACTATGGCTACACCTTC.

The chain has TRBV27 and TRBJ1-3; no clear D gene. Germline CDR1 and CDR2: MNHEY and SMNVEV (reference sequence). V gave up 5 bases and J gave up 0 bases, with 17 bases separating them. The CDR3 has 17 amino acids. CDR3 amino acids: CASSPNPNPYSGNTIYF. For the CDR3, the DNA is TGTGCCAGCAGTCCGAACCCTAACCCATACTCTGGAAACACCATATATTTT.

The chain uses TRBV7-8 and TRBJ2-1; no reliable D call. Trimming shortened V by 1 base and J by 9 bases, and 16 bases separated the two germline ends. The CDR3 has 15 amino acids. Germline V gene data show CDR1 as SGHVS and CDR2 as FQNEAQ. CDR3: CASSLEADPLIEQFF. The CDR3 DNA reads TGTGCCAGCAGCTTAGAGGCAGACCCCCTTATTGAGCAGTTCTTC.

This clonotype was counted ten times or more. The chain is built from TRBV7-9 and TRBJ1-2; 11 bases are a match to TRBD1. V shed 6 bases and J 6 bases; nucleotides not matched to a gene: 6. The CDR3 spans 14 residues. Germline loops: CDR1 SEHNR, CDR2 FQNEAQ (reference sequence). CDR3 region: CASRRTGGLHGYTF. CDR3 nucleotides: TGTGCCAGCAGAAGGACAGGGGGCCTTCATGGCTACACCTTC.

In its sample, this clonotype was seen a few times. The V call is TRBV19, the J call TRBJ2-1, with 8 bases fitting TRBD2. V trimming: 3 bases; J trimming: 8 bases; junction bases outside the gene matches: 6. CDR1 LNHDA and CDR2 SQIVND come from the germline V gene (reference sequence). CDR3 length: 14 residues. The CDR3 DNA is TGTGCCAGTAGTATCGTTAGCGGGGAGTATGAGCAGTTCTTC. Protein: CASSIVSGEYEQFF.

This clonotype was observed a few times. The chain recombines TRBV7-9 with TRBJ2-2, with 7 bases identical to TRBD1. V was pared by 5 bases and J by 4 bases, with 4 bases of the junction left unmatched. Looked up from germline, CDR1 is SEHNR and CDR2 is FQNEAQ (reference sequence). The length of the CDR3 is 14 residues. The CDR3 sequence is CASSGQVGTGELFF. DNA for the CDR3: TGTGCCAGCAGCGGACAGGTCGGCACCGGGGAGCTGTTTTTT.

The CDR3 DNA reads TGTGCCAGTAGACAGACTCTAGCCAAAAACATTCAGTACTTC. The encoded protein is CASRQTLAKNIQYF. V and J are TRBV19 and TRBJ2-4; no clear D gene. V dropped 6 bases and J dropped 0 bases, with 9 bases sitting between them. Germline V gene sequence: CDR1 LNHDA, CDR2 SQIVND (reference sequence). The CDR3 loop spans 14 amino acids.

The V and J genes are TRBV24-1 and TRBJ2-2; 9 bases are shared with TRBD2. Per germline, CDR1 KGHDR and CDR2 SFDVKD. Unmatched junction bases numbered 8, after V lost 0 bases and J lost 10 bases. The CDR3 has 16 residues. CDR3 sequence: CATSDLQLAGSVELFF. The CDR3 bases are TGTGCCACCAGTGATTTGCAACTAGCGGGTAGCGTGGAGCTGTTTTTT.